This T cell receptor beta chain was documented in a study of T-cell memory formation after mild COVID-19 (dated by TCRdb to 2020 to 2023). For the wider study: TCR sequence clusters from the two donors were largely donor specific. In two donors, T-cell clones that expanded and contracted after mild COVID-19 were tracked by sequencing TCRalpha and TCRbeta repertoires over time. Two young, previously healthy adult volunteers made up the cohort, one male and one female.

The sequencing machine was an Illumina NovaSeq 6000. TCRalpha and TCRbeta cDNA libraries were built by 5'RACE with constant-segment primers, adding sample barcodes and unique molecular identifiers. RNA was extracted from every sample with Trizol reagent. Amplification of the libraries took two PCR steps, and the second step added a second sample barcode plus Illumina TruSeq adapters. Libraries were sequenced on an Illumina NovaSeq with 2 x 150 bp paired-end reads. In the paper's pipeline: Reads were demultiplexed and collapsed into UMI-guided consensus sequences with migec v1.2.7. Using mixcr v2.1.11, UMI consensuses were aligned to TRA and TRB V and J templates and then assembled into clonotypes. A clonotype was counted as expanded or contracted only if both edgeR and NoisET called the change significant, with noise models trained on biological replicates. For edgeR calls, a false discovery rate-adjusted p below 0.01 and a log2 fold-change threshold of 1 were applied. As an exploratory analysis of dynamics, PCA with hierarchical clustering was applied to max-normalized trajectories of the 1000 most abundant clonotypes. Separately sequenced CD4+ and CD8+ repertoires were used to assign a CD4 or CD8 phenotype to each responding clone. TCRdb reworked the public reads: Q25 trimming with fastp, MiXCR clone assembly, productive beta chains retained. Identical CDR3 proteins give one entry, which carries the most common genes and DNA. These V and J calls are TCRdb output, not the study's own analysis. The sample includes about 50,000 distinct CDR3 sequences, with approximately 8% observed a single time. The ten biggest clones cover approximately 1.5% of the sample.

V is cut by 4 bases and J by 5 bases, and the space between the germline ends is 16 bases. For CDR1 and CDR2, the germline V gene (reference sequence) lists MNHEY and SMNVEV. Including the terminal cysteine and phenylalanine, the CDR3 comprises 15 residues. Of the read, only the CDR3 DNA is kept; its 45 bases are in frame from base 1. In this sample, this clonotype turned up a few times. No cognate antigen has been identified for it. No base quality values were provided; no much bigger clone lies one nucleotide off. PBMCs were isolated by Ficoll-Paque density gradient centrifugation. Results the study describes overall, beyond this receptor: SARS-CoV-2 specificity was not confirmed for the second-wave clones peaking on day 37. Only a couple of mild cases were covered in the study, and larger cohorts including severe cases with pre-infection samples were considered necessary. Clones contracting from day 15 to 85 had balanced CD4/CD8 phenotypes, while a second wave expanding from day 15 to 37 was biased towards CD4+. Contracting CD4+ clones appeared mostly in the CM and EM memory subsets, whereas CD8+ clones were enriched in EMRA. Some responding clones were found in pre-infection memory, which suggests that pre-existing cross-reactive memory T cells took part in the SARS-CoV-2 response.

In this chain, TRBV27 is recombined with TRBJ2-3; the best D guess is TRBD2, with 6 bases matching. The sample consisted of PBMCs or a T cell subset sorted from them (not recorded which). The receptor was isolated from a man between 18 and 35 years old who had mild COVID-19 (a few samples of this study predate the infection). The sample titles of this study are shuffled in the database, so cell type and time point are left out; the donor was told from shared clones. This receptor carries the CDR3 CASSSIAVGGDTQYF. The nucleotide sequence reads as follows: TGTGCCAGCAGTTCCATTGCAGTCGGGGGAGATACGCAGTATTTT.